Listed below are T cell receptor beta chains from one sample, sequenced in a study of T cells in Graves' hyperthyroidism and ophthalmopathy. Each CDR3 protein is one row after TCRdb ran MiXCR on the multiplex PCR reads. The sample holds about 210,000 distinct CDR3 sequences, roughly 18% seen once. The sample consisted of blood. Source of these receptors: a man aged 50 to 60 with Graves' hyperthyroidism. The CDR3 runs from the conserved cysteine through the conserved F or W. A D gene is named only where the DNA matches it firmly. The size field is filled for only some rows; it gives once, few, many or a size class.

once	TRBD2	TRBV5-1	TRBJ2-5	TGCGCCAGCAGCTTTACCACTAGCGGGTTAGAGACCCAGTACTTC	CASSFTTSGLETQYF
many	TRBD2	TRBV10-2	TRBJ2-7	TGCGCCAGCAGTCCCGGGACTAGCCTATACGAGCAGTACTTC	CASSPGTSLYEQYF
-	TRBD1	TRBV28	TRBJ1-2	TGTGCCAGCAGTCTGAGGACAGGGGGGATCTATGGCTACACCTTC	CASSLRTGGIYGYTF
many	-	TRBV11-2	TRBJ2-5	TGTGCCAGCAGCTTAGATTCGGAGACCCAGTACTTC	CASSLDSETQYF
many	-	TRBV11-1	TRBJ2-2	TGTGCCAGCAGCTCGGGCCCGGGCGGGGAGCTGTTTTTT	CASSSGPGGELFF
many	TRBD1	TRBV2	TRBJ2-7	TGTGCCAGCAGTGTGTTTGACAGGGGTGGCGAGCAGTACTTC	CASSVFDRGGEQYF
-	TRBD2	TRBV29-1	TRBJ2-3	TGCAGCGTTGAAGGGCGGGGGTTCCTCACAGATACGCAGTATTTT	CSVEGRGFLTDTQYF
many	TRBD1	TRBV6-6	TRBJ2-3	TGTGCCAGCAGTTACTCGACAGGGGGCTCAGGAGATACGCAGTATTTT	CASSYSTGGSGDTQYF
-	-	TRBV12-3/TRBV12-4	TRBJ2-3	TGTGCCAGCGTTCTAGGCGGGACAGATACGCAGTATTTT	CASVLGGTDTQYF
-	TRBD1	TRBV6-1	TRBJ2-3	TGTGCCAGCAGTGAAGCAGGGACAGGAGACACAGATACGCAGTATTTT	CASSEAGTGDTDTQYF
-	TRBD1	TRBV10-3	TRBJ2-4	TGTGCCATCAGTGAAACTCCGGGACAGGGTGACATTCAGTACTTC	CAISETPGQGDIQYF
-	-	TRBV12-3/TRBV12-4	TRBJ2-7	TGTGCCAGCATGGCATCTGGGGCGATTAACTACGAGCAGTACTTC	CASMASGAINYEQYF
-	-	TRBV28	TRBJ1-1	TGTGCCAGCAGTTTGGAGCCTCAGAACACTGAAGCTTTCTTT	CASSLEPQNTEAFF
many	TRBD1	TRBV28	TRBJ2-1	TGTGCCAGCAGTTTACCCCGGACAGGGATTTTATTGACCTACAATGAGCAGTTCTTC	CASSLPRTGILLTYNEQFF
many	-	TRBV7-2	TRBJ2-7	TGTGCCAGCAGCTCTAGCGGGACAGGGTTGAGTGAGCAGTACTTC	CASSSSGTGLSEQYF
many	TRBD2	TRBV20-1	TRBJ2-7	TGCAGTGCTAGAGGGGAAGCGGGAAACTCCTACGAGCAGTACTTC	CSARGEAGNSYEQYF
-	TRBD2	TRBV4-2	TRBJ2-3	TGTGCCAGCAGCCAAGAACCCCCGACTAGCGGGAGTACAGATACGCAGTATTTT	CASSQEPPTSGSTDTQYF
many	-	TRBV7-8	TRBJ2-5	TGTGCCAGCAGCTTGTGGGGGAGGGGGGAGACCCAGTACTTC	CASSLWGRGETQYF
-	-	TRBV11-2	TRBJ1-3	TGTGCCAGCAGCCCGGGGGGGGCGGCTGGAAACACCATATATTTT	CASSPGGAAGNTIYF
-	TRBD2	TRBV20-1	TRBJ2-7	TGCAGTGCTAGCGGGACTAGAGGCTACGAGCAGTACTTC	CSASGTRGYEQYF
few	TRBD2	TRBV20-1	TRBJ2-5	TGCAGTGCTAGTGAGCGCGGGAGGGTGTTAGAGACCCAGTACTTC	CSASERGRVLETQYF
few	TRBD2	TRBV6-2/TRBV6-3	TRBJ2-7	TGTGCCAGCAGTTACTCGGGGACTAGCGGGAGTCCCTACGAGCAGTACTTC	CASSYSGTSGSPYEQYF
few	TRBD2	TRBV7-2	TRBJ2-7	TGTGCCAGCAGCGAGGTAGCGGGGGTGGCCTACGAGCAGTACTTC	CASSEVAGVAYEQYF
few	TRBD1	TRBV5-1	TRBJ1-4	TGCGCCAGCAGCCACGGGACAGGATCATCGTTGGGTGAAAAACTGTTTTTT	CASSHGTGSSLGEKLFF
many	TRBD2	TRBV20-1	TRBJ2-1	TGCAGTGCTAGGCCGGGATCTAGCGGGAGGGCCTACTACAATGAGCAGTTCTTC	CSARPGSSGRAYYNEQFF
many	-	TRBV12-5	TRBJ2-6	TGTGCTAGTGGTTTGGTACCAGGGCTGGCTGGGGCCAACGTCCTGACTTTC	CASGLVPGLAGANVLTF
few	TRBD2	TRBV19	TRBJ2-7	TGTGCCAGTATGCCCGGGGGGGGAGGTGAGCAGTACTTC	CASMPGGGGEQYF
many	TRBD1	TRBV18	TRBJ2-7	TGTGCCAGCTCACCGGGGACAGGGGCGAGTTACGAGCAGTACTTC	CASSPGTGASYEQYF
many	-	TRBV6-5	TRBJ2-1	TGTGCCAGCAGTTACTCCGGGCAGGTCTCCTACAATGAGCAGTTCTTC	CASSYSGQVSYNEQFF
-	TRBD1	TRBV12-3/TRBV12-4	TRBJ2-1	TGTGCCAGCAGGCCCGGGACAGGGGGTGAGCAGTTCTTC	CASRPGTGGEQFF
many	-	TRBV6-2/TRBV6-3	TRBJ1-1	TGTGCCAGCAGTTACTCGTCGGCAGCTACTGAAGCTTTCTTT	CASSYSSAATEAFF
few	-	TRBV18	TRBJ2-6	TGTGCCAGCTCTCCTGAGGGCCCCTTCTCTGGGGCCAACGTCCTGACTTTC	CASSPEGPFSGANVLTF
many	-	TRBV6-2/TRBV6-3	TRBJ1-1	TGTGCCAGCAGTACCCCAACGAACACTGAAGCTTTCTTT	CASSTPTNTEAFF
-	-	TRBV9	TRBJ1-2	TGTGCCAGCAGCGCAAGTTACCGCCGACGGGGGGCGAATGGCTACACCTTC	CASSASYRRRGANGYTF
many	TRBD1	TRBV6-1	TRBJ1-4	TGTGCCAGCAGACCGGACTTAACCCGGGACAGGGAGGGAGCAACTAATGAAAAACTGTTTTTT	CASRPDLTRDREGATNEKLFF
-	-	TRBV20-1	TRBJ2-3	TGCAGTGCTAGAGTGGCTCAGGGGTACACAGATACGCAGTATTTT	CSARVAQGYTDTQYF
-	-	TRBV28	TRBJ2-7	TGTGCCAGCAGGGGGTATGCTCCCTTCTACGAGCAGTACTTC	CASRGYAPFYEQYF
-	TRBD1	TRBV10-3	TRBJ2-7	TGTGCCATCAGGCCTGGACAGGGAGGCTACGAGCAGTACTTC	CAIRPGQGGYEQYF
many	TRBD2	TRBV15	TRBJ2-5	TGTGCCACCAGCACGAGACTAGCGGGGGGAGAGACCCAGTACTTC	CATSTRLAGGETQYF
-	-	TRBV25-1	TRBJ2-5	TGTGCCAGCAGTGAAGTGAACCTCTTGGGAGAGACCCAGTACTTC	CASSEVNLLGETQYF
few	TRBD2	TRBV28	TRBJ2-1	TGTGCCACAGAAACCGGGGTAGCGGGAGAGGTCAATGAGCAGTTCTTC	CATETGVAGEVNEQFF
many	-	TRBV20-1	TRBJ2-5	TGCAGTGCCTTCGACAGGACAGCGCTTCAAGAGACCCAGTACTTC	CSAFDRTALQETQYF
-	-	TRBV30	TRBJ2-2	TGTGCCTGGACCCCCGCGCAGGCGACGAACACCGGGGAGCTGTTTTTT	CAWTPAQATNTGELFF
many	TRBD1	TRBV12-3/TRBV12-4	TRBJ2-1	TGTGCCAGCAGGGGACAGGGGCGCGAGCAGTTCTTC	CASRGQGREQFF
few	-	TRBV20-1	TRBJ1-5	TGCAGTGCTAGAGATCTTGGAATTATTGATCAGCCCCAGCATTTT	CSARDLGIIDQPQHF
many	-	TRBV12-3/TRBV12-4	TRBJ2-2	TGTGCCAGCAGTTTTAGGGTTTACGAGCTGTTTTTT	CASSFRVYELFF
-	-	TRBV11-3	TRBJ2-1	TGTGCCAGCAGCTTAGATCCTGCGTCGGATAGCTCCTACAATGAGCAGTTCTTC	CASSLDPASDSSYNEQFF
-	-	TRBV19	TRBJ1-5	TGTGCCAGTAGTATAAGGTTGTCTCAGCCCCAGCATTTT	CASSIRLSQPQHF